A single sample gave rise to the 15 T cell receptor beta chains below, sequenced in a study of blood T cell repertoires in COVID-19. Data came from immunoSEQ multiplex PCR; TCRdb stores just in-frame clones and leaves some out. Of almost 400,000 clones listed, roughly 89% are singletons. Sequenced material: PBMCs or T cells enriched from blood (not recorded which). These TCRs come from a young woman who had recovered from COVID-19.

The V gene is TRBV3-1 (or the pseudogene TRBV3-2), the J gene TRBJ2-7; possible D gene TRBD2, 6 bases. V lost 7 bases, J lost 5 bases, and 15 bases lay in between. Germline CDR1 and CDR2: LGHDT and YNNKEL (reference sequence). The CDR3 runs 13 residues. In nucleotides, the CDR3 is TGTGCCAGCACCTTGGGAGGCGTCGACGAGCAGTACTTC. Residues: CASTLGGVDEQYF.

This chain connects TRBV11-1 to TRBJ1-4; D is unclear. The V end was cut by 5 bases, the J end by 3 bases, with 13 bases between. The germline CDR1 and CDR2 sequences are SGHAT and FQDESV (reference sequence). The CDR3 covers 15 residues. DNA of the CDR3: TGTGCCAGCAGCCCCAGTTTCTCTTCTAATGAAAAACTGTTTTTT. Its protein is CASSPSFSSNEKLFF.

The chain carries TRBV27 and TRBJ1-1; the D is unclear. The CDR3 is 11 amino acids. CDR1 is MNHEY, CDR2 SMNVEV, per germline (reference sequence). The ends were cut back, 4 bases at V and 3 bases at J, with 3 bases in the middle. In DNA, the CDR3 is TGTGCCAGCAGTTCATACACTGAAGCTTTCTTT. This codes for CASSSYTEAFF.

This clone has just a few counts. This chain joins TRBV9 and TRBJ2-1; 9 bases are shared with TRBD2. Germline lookup yields CDR1 SGDLS and CDR2 YYNGEE. CDR3 length: 14 amino acids. Trimming cost V 2 bases and J 8 bases; bases outside gene matches: 5. CDR3 sequence: CASSVDSGSDEQFF. For the CDR3, the DNA is TGTGCCAGCAGCGTTGATAGCGGGAGCGATGAGCAGTTCTTC.

This chain connects TRBV9 to TRBJ2-5; 8 nucleotides align to TRBD2. The CDR3 is 14 residues long. Germline CDR1 SGDLS, CDR2 YYNGEE. V lost 0 bases to trimming and J lost 5 bases; unmatched junction nucleotides: 3. CDR3 protein: CASSVGAGEETQYF. CDR3 nucleotides: TGTGCCAGCAGCGTAGGAGCGGGAGAGGAGACCCAGTACTTC.

This rearrangement joins TRBV15 to TRBJ2-5; 12 bases line up with TRBD1. Germline V gene data show CDR1 as LNHNV and CDR2 as YYDKDF (reference sequence). This CDR3 region has 16 residues. V lost 0 bases and J lost 4; bases outside the gene matches: 3. The CDR3 loop is CATSREGTGGVETQYF. In DNA, the CDR3 is TGTGCCACCAGCAGAGAAGGGACAGGGGGCGTAGAGACCCAGTACTTC.

The CDR3 sequence is CASSRSGLANYNEQFF. CDR3 DNA: TGTGCCAGCAGCAGATCCGGACTAGCGAACTACAATGAGCAGTTCTTC. The chain combines TRBV7-9 with TRBJ2-1, with 9 bases matching TRBD2. With 5 bases clipped from V and 3 bases from J, the junction kept 8 bases outside the gene matches. Germline V gene lookup returns CDR1 SEHNR and CDR2 FQNEAQ (reference sequence). The CDR3 is 16 residues long.

The genes are TRBV27 and TRBJ2-5; D ambiguous. V was clipped by 8 bases and J by 4 bases, with 20 bases between them. CDR1 MNHEY and CDR2 SMNVEV come from the germline V gene (reference sequence). CDR3 length: 15 amino acids. CDR3 residues: CASQTDTRAGETQYF. The CDR3 DNA is TGTGCCAGCCAAACCGATACCCGAGCTGGAGAGACCCAGTACTTC.

The chain recombines TRBV5-4 with TRBJ1-1, with D maybe TRBD1 (6 bases). This CDR3 region has 17 residues. The V end lost 0 bases, the J end lost 3 bases, and 18 bases lay between the germline ends. Germline V gives CDR1 SGHNT, CDR2 YYREEE (reference sequence). The CDR3 sequence: CASSLGRWGGQDTEAFF. The CDR3 nucleotides read TGTGCCAGCAGCTTGGGACGGTGGGGGGGGCAGGACACTGAAGCTTTCTTT.

The V call is TRBV11-2, the J call TRBJ1-5, with TRBD1 as a possible D gene (6 bases). This CDR3 is built from 14 residues. Germline values: CDR1 SGHAT, CDR2 FQNNGV. V gave up 6 bases and J gave up 6 bases, with 15 bases separating them. Here the CDR3 reads CASSPTGSGQPQHF. The CDR3 DNA follows: TGTGCCAGCAGTCCAACAGGGTCCGGTCAGCCCCAGCATTTT.

This sequence joins TRBV15 and TRBJ2-1; D might be TRBD2 (5 bases). The V and J ends lost 0 bases and 4 bases respectively, with 19 bases between them. This CDR3 comprises 18 residues. Germline-derived CDR1 and CDR2 are LNHNV and YYDKDF (reference sequence). The CDR3 DNA reads TGTGCCACCAGCAGAGATTTGGGTTTTAGCGCGATATACAATGAGCAGTTCTTC. Protein sequence: CATSRDLGFSAIYNEQFF.

The chain has TRBV7-8 and TRBJ1-5; D ambiguous. The V end was cut by 0 bases, the J end by 2 bases, with 11 bases between. The V gene's germline CDR1 is SGHVS and CDR2 FQNEAQ. The CDR3 loop spans 16 amino acids. The CDR3 DNA reads as TGTGCCAGCAGCTTAGCACCACTGGCGGGCAATCAGCCCCAGCATTTT. Protein product: CASSLAPLAGNQPQHF.

This clone was seen a handful of times. J is TRBJ1-5 and V is TRBV21-1; the table's D gene call, TRBD1, was not cross checked with the DNA. TRBV21-1 is an annotated pseudogene. The CDR3 has 15 amino acids. CDR3 protein: CASSSRDRGNQPQHF. Here the CDR3 DNA reads TGTGCCAGCAGCAGCCGGGACAGGGGAAATCAGCCCCAGCATTTT.

The chain links TRBV7-2 to TRBJ2-3; a weak D match, TRBD2 (6 bases). The CDR3 length is 13 residues. The germline V gene encodes CDR1 SGHTA and CDR2 FQGNSA. V was shortened by 5 bases and J by 3 bases, with 9 bases between the two germline ends. The DNA for the CDR3 is TGTGCCAGCAGCACACTAGCAACAGATACGCAGTATTTT. Its protein is CASSTLATDTQYF.

This clone was seen a handful of times. V is TRBV19 and J is TRBJ2-5, with no clear D. Germline V gene sequence: CDR1 LNHDA, CDR2 SQIVND (reference sequence). V lost 3 bases and J lost 3, with 14 bases in between. The CDR3 has 15 amino acids. The CDR3 loop is CASSISPTRKETQYF. In DNA, the CDR3 is TGTGCCAGTAGTATTTCCCCGACAAGAAAAGAGACCCAGTACTTC.